This T cell receptor beta chain was captured by sequencing in a study of CD4 T cells in relation to SARS-CoV-2 and coronaviruses (dated by TCRdb to the early 2020s). For context, the study as a whole: In the ViraFEST assay, PBMCs were grown with antigen for approximately 10 days, and TCR beta CDR3s were then sequenced to identify antigen-specific clonal expansions. An HIV-1 Nef peptide pool or a culture without peptide was used as the negative reference condition. HLA restriction was mapped for shared crossreactive spike epitopes using patient-derived lymphoblastoid cell lines. Memory CD4+ T cell crossreactivity between SARS-CoV-2 and common cold coronavirus spike proteins was assessed at the TCR clonotype level in the study. The Adaptive Biotechnologies TCR-sequencing kit was used to sequence samples from three pre-COVID donors and the naive versus memory experiments, whereas other data were Illumina-based. A different, Illumina-based TCR-beta assay was used to sequence expansion assays from other donors in the study.

Overall study outcomes, separate from this receptor: Significantly weaker SARS-CoV-2-driven expansion was shown by crossreactive clones than by monoreactive clones, consistent with antigenic imprinting. Crossreactivity analysis was centred on spike protein, so crossreactivity against other viral proteins was not assessed. Pre-pandemic and post-infection samples were not both contributed by any donor, so tracing of the source of pre-existing responses was limited. Roughly 65% of donors had memory CD4+ clonotypes that crossrecognized SARS-CoV-2 and at least one common cold coronavirus spike. The study was constrained by small numbers of patients and of tested TCRs.

CDR1 LGHNA and CDR2 YSLEER are derived from the germline V gene. V ends up 0 bases short and J 4 bases short, with an unmatched junction base count of 7. The CDR3 goes from the cysteine to the phenylalanine over 16 residues. The DNA shown is the 48-base CDR3, in frame from base 1. The library came from the immunoSEQ multiplex PCR assay. As for how the authors treated the data: During preprocessing, nonproductive sequences were removed, along with CDR3s that did not begin with C, did not end with F or W, or were shorter than 7 amino acids. Antigen-specific clonotypes were called with the MANAFEST web app on the basis of expansion relative to the reference and to other culture wells. A clone was considered positive if the clone showed significant expansion compared with the reference culture in 2 of 3 replicate wells at an FDR below 0.05. Positive clones also required significant expansion versus all other tandem wells and an odds ratio above 5. After three terminal residues were trimmed from each end, CDR3 homology was quantified as pairwise Levenshtein distance using the stringdist R package. Entries here come from immuneACCESS through TCRdb and include only in-frame sequences with V and J called. Some clones fail to appear in such tables; in the studies checked, an unresolved V gene covers under half of the shortfall, and the cause of the remainder is unknown. The DNA gave D and trimming, while V, J and clone size come from that table. In this sample the table shows around 9,800 clones, approximately 74% of which occur a single time. The ten largest clones represent roughly 18% of the sample.

CD4+ T cells from unexposed donors were collected before the COVID-19 pandemic (2011-2018). Following 10 days of culture, the EasySep CD4+ T cell isolation kit was used to isolate CD4+ T cells. As cell number allowed, CD4+ T cells from unexposed donors were tested for reactivity to SARS-CoV-2 S and N and to four common cold coronavirus spike pools. Each well received 2.2 million or so PBMCs, cultured in IMDM supplemented with approximately 5% human AB serum and 9.5 to 10 IU/ml IL-2. Half of the culture medium was replaced with fresh IL-2-containing medium on days 3 and 7. In general, triplicate replicate wells were used for every peptide culture condition. Leukapheresis product for the unexposed donors was purchased commercially. Ficoll-Paque PLUS gradient centrifugation was used to isolate PBMCs from either whole blood or leukapheresis product. PBMCs were either cryopreserved at -140°C or used fresh in the expansion assay. The QIAamp Micro DNA Kit was used to extract genomic DNA from the CD4+ T cells.

Concerning this clone itself: The clone's antigen remains unknown. Within one base of it there is no much larger clone, and no base qualities were kept.

This clonotype was sampled from a human donor in good health. The rearranged chain carries TRBV4-3 and TRBJ2-7; 9 bases in the middle match TRBD1. Sequenced material: CD4+ T cells from PBMCs, cultured in vitro. The DNA is TGCGCCAGCAGCCAAGACACCGGGACAGGGATGTACGAGCAGTACTTC. This is translated as CASSQDTGTGMYEQYF.